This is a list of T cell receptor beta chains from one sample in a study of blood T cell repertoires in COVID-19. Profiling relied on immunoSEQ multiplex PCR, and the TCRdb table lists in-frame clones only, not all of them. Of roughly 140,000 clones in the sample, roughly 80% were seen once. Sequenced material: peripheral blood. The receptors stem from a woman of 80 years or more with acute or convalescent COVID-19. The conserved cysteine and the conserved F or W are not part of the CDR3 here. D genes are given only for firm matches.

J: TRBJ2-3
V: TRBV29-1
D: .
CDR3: SGTTSTDTQY

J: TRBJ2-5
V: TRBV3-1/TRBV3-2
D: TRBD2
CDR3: ASSQTGTSGLLVETQY

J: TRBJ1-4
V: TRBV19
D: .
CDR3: ASSPQGHRNEKLF

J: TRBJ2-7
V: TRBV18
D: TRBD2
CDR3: ASSPGTSAINEQY

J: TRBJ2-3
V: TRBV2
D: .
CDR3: ASRIPVSTDTQY

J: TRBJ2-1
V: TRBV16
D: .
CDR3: ASSQSVLGQQF

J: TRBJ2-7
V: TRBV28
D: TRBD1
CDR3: ASSLLDRVYEQY

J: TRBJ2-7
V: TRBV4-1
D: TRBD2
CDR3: ASSQEAAGGAYEQY

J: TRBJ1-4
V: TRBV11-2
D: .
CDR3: ASSLFQGYGTNEKLF

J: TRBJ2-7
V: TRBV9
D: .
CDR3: ASSVASSYEQY

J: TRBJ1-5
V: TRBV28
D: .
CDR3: ASSLSRGHHLPQH

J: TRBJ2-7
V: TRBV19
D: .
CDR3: ASSIWPAHYEQY

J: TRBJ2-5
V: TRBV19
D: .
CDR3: ASRRNQETQY

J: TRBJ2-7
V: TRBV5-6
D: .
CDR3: ASSGGQNEQY

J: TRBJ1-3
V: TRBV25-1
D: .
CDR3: ASSARGETAGNTIY

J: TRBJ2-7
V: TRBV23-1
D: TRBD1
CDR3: ASSRGTGTISYEQY

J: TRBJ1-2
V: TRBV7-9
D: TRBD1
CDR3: ASSLDFQDRSYGYT

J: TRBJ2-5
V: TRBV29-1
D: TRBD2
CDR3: SVDGGQETQY

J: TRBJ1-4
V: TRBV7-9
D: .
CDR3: ASSLWETNEKLF

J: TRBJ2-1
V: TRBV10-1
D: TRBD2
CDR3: ASSERGGSYNEQF

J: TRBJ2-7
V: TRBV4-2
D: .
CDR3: ASSQDDSRNEQY

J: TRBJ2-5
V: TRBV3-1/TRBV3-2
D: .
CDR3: ASSKTGETQY

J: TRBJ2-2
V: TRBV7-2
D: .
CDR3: ASSRSTGELF

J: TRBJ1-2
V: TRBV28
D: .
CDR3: GYYTHRYGYT

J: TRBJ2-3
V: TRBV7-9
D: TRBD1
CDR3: ASSSTGADTQY

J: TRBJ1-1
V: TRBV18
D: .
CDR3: ASSRQEEAF

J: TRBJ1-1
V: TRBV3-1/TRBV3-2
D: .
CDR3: ASSQVSRDTEAF

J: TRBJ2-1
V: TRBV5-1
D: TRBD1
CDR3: ASSLAGTGSGHNEQF

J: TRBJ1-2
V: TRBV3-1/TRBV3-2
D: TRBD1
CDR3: ASSHTGETGYT

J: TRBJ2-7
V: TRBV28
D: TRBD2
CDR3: ASTMALANTYEQY

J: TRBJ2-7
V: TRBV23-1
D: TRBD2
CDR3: AGEASGGPHEQY

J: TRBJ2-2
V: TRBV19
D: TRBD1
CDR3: ASLSQGALNTGELF

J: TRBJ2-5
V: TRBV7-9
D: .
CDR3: ASRASNGETQY

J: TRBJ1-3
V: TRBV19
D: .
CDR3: ASSMAGNSGNTIY

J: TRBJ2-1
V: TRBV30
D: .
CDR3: AWKLQGGNEQF

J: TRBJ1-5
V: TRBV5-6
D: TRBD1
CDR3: ASSSQWTGGYQPQH

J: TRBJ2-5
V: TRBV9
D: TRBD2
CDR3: ASSVGLAGETQY

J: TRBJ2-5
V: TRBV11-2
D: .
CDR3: ASAKVSGRWAQETQY

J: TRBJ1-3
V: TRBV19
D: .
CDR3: ASNQRSSSGNTIY

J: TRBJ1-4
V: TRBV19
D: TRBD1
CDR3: ASSTRTGEKLF

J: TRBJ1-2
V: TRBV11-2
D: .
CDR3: ASSLAPGGSGYT

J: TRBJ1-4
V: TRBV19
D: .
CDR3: ASGNRRSTNEKLF

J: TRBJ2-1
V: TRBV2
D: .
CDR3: ASSETGFGSYNEQF

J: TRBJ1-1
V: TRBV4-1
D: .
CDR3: ASSQPTGNTEAF

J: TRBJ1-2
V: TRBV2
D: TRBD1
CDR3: ASKQGADYGYT